Reported below is one TCR beta chain. There are 15 residues in the CDR3. In germline, CDR1 is SEHNR, CDR2 FQNEAQ (reference sequence). The V gene lost 4 bases and the J gene lost 6 bases, with 16 bases spanning the gap. Data came from immunoSEQ multiplex PCR; TCRdb stores just in-frame clones and leaves some out. This sample has some 77,000 clones, with around nine tenths found just once. The sample belongs to a study of T cell changes during pregnancy in multiple sclerosis. This TCR came from a female donor with multiple sclerosis, enrolled in a pregnancy study. The material sequenced was CD4+ T cells from peripheral blood mononuclear cells, taken before pregnancy. The genes are TRBV7-9 and TRBJ2-4; possibly TRBD1 for D (6 bases). The CDR3 DNA sequence: TGTGCCAGCAGCTCACTCCAGGGGCTCGTAAACATTCAGTACTTC. Protein: CASSSLQGLVNIQYF.